This T cell receptor beta chain was recovered during a study of T cell repertoires and HLA-DP antigens. General study results and limits: Average cumulative frequency of previously undetected clones was roughly 36% against one allele and 45% to 65% against the other.

TCRdb keeps only in-frame clones here, not all; method: immunoSEQ multiplex PCR. The sample includes around 90,000 clones, around nine tenths seen only once; the top ten take 1.5% to 2%. Germline V gene sequence: CDR1 SEHNR, CDR2 FQNEAQ (reference sequence). Trimming pared 6 bases from V and 0 bases from J, leaving 26 bases between. The CDR3 runs to 19 residues. As concerns this clone: Its antigen is as yet unknown.

The source is a man between 50 and 59 years old in good health and CMV-seronegative. This chain connects TRBV7-9 to TRBJ1-1; possible D gene TRBD1, 5 bases. Sequenced input: CD4+ T cells from PBMCs. Here the CDR3 DNA reads TGTGCCAGCAGGTCAGGCCGGCTATCGGGACCCCTCATGAACACTGAAGCTTTCTTT. This codes for CASRSGRLSGPLMNTEAFF.